The 22 T cell receptor beta chains below come from one sample, sequenced in a study of shared clonotypes between healthy human individuals. The protocol was immunoSEQ multiplex PCR, while the TCRdb copy is restricted to in-frame clones and leaves out a portion. The table lists over 2,000,000 clones, 93% of them singletons, with about 1.7% in the top ten. Cells designated naive CD8 were CD45RO-negative and were positively selected for CCR7, with terminally differentiated effector memory CD45RA+ cells excluded. The sequenced material came from naive CD8+ T cells from PBMCs. All receptors derive from a man aged 18 to 30 in good health. Some clones in this sample may be carry-over from other donors' samples.

The chain combines TRBV29-1 with TRBJ2-1; TRBD2 aligns across 10 bases. The germline gives CDR1 SQVTM, CDR2 ANQGSEA. V trimming: 5 bases; J trimming: 7 bases; junction bases outside the gene matches: 5. The CDR3 covers 13 residues. The CDR3 coding sequence is TGCAGCGTTACGGGACTAGCGTATAATGAGCAGTTCTTC. Amino acids: CSVTGLAYNEQFF.

The rearrangement links TRBV29-1 to TRBJ2-5; TRBD2 matches 8 bases. Judging by the DNA end, TRBJ2-7 fits better; the J call may be wrong. The germline V gene encodes CDR1 SQVTM and CDR2 ANQGSEA. This CDR3 region has 17 residues. The CDR3 region has the DNA TGCAGCGTTGAAGATTACCCCGGGGGGGGGTCCTCCTACGAGCAGTACTTC. It is translated as CSVEDYPGGGSSYEQYF.

This clone has just one count. This chain links TRBV2 with TRBJ2-7; 7 bases are a match to TRBD1. Germline V gives CDR1 SNHLY, CDR2 FYNNEI. This CDR3 comprises 15 residues. Trimming cost V 8 bases and J 3 bases; bases outside gene matches: 13. CDR3 sequence: CASWQGRGSFYEQYF. CDR3 DNA: TGTGCCAGCTGGCAAGGCAGGGGGAGTTTCTACGAGCAGTACTTC.

The J gene is TRBJ2-5, the V gene TRBV5-5; TRBD1 agrees at 8 bases. This CDR3 region has 15 residues. Germline V lookup: CDR1 SGHKS, CDR2 YYEKEE (reference sequence). The trim removed 0 bases at V and 5 bases at J, leaving 6 bases unmatched. CDR3 in DNA: TGTGCCAGCAGCTTGGTGGACAGGGTGGAGGAGACCCAGTACTTC. It is translated as CASSLVDRVEETQYF.

The chain couples TRBV7-9 to TRBJ2-7; TRBD2 matches 8 bases. The germline gives CDR1 SEHNR, CDR2 FQNEAQ (reference sequence). Unmatched junction bases numbered 8, after V lost 1 base and J lost 6 bases. The CDR3 length is 15 residues. The chain's CDR3 is CASSLGGAGAFEQYF. As DNA, the CDR3 is TGTGCCAGCAGCTTAGGAGGAGCGGGAGCTTTCGAGCAGTACTTC.

The chain joins TRBV2 to TRBJ1-3; no clear D. Germline V gene data show CDR1 as SNHLY and CDR2 as FYNNEI. V gave up 5 bases and J gave up 0 bases, with 11 bases separating them. CDR3 length equals 15 residues. The CDR3 DNA is TGTGCCAGCAGTCCCACAGACGGCTCTGGAAACACCATATATTTT. This codes for CASSPTDGSGNTIYF.

This clone turned up a few times. The chain combines TRBV4-1 with TRBJ1-5; TRBD1 matches 7 bases. The CDR3 contains 15 residues. Germline lookup yields CDR1 MGHRA and CDR2 YSYEKL. V shed 1 base, J shed 4 bases, and the junction held 4 bases outside the gene matches. The CDR3 is CASSQGQGPNQPQHF. CDR3 DNA: TGCGCCAGCAGCCAAGGACAGGGACCGAATCAGCCCCAGCATTTT.

The chain combines TRBV27 with TRBJ1-2, with D uncertain. The CDR3 has 15 amino acids. In germline, CDR1 is MNHEY, CDR2 SMNVEV (reference sequence). V was shortened by 2 bases and J by 2 bases, with 12 bases between the two germline ends. CDR3 protein: CASSLLSTGNYGYTF. The CDR3 DNA follows: TGTGCCAGCAGTTTACTCTCGACGGGGAACTATGGCTACACCTTC.

The gene calls are TRBV28 and TRBJ1-4, with 9 bases identical to TRBD1. Trimming took 5 bases from V and 4 from J; bases not matched to a gene: 2. Germline V gene sequence: CDR1 MDHEN, CDR2 SYDVKM. This CDR3 has 14 amino acids. The CDR3 here is CASSRTGVNEKLFF. CDR3 DNA sequence: TGTGCCAGCAGTCGGACAGGGGTTAATGAAAAACTGTTTTTT.

This chain links TRBV4-1 with TRBJ1-4; D is perhaps TRBD1 (6 bases). The V gene's germline CDR1 is MGHRA and CDR2 YSYEKL. The CDR3 loop spans 14 amino acids. Deletions cut 8 bases from V and 9 bases from J, with 19 bases between. For the CDR3, the DNA is TGCGCCAGCCGGGGGGCACTTCAGGGGAAAAAACTGTTTTTT. It encodes CASRGALQGKKLFF.

This rearrangement joins TRBV27 to TRBJ2-7, with D hard to call. V lost 6 bases to trimming and J lost 3 bases, with 9 bases between them. Germline CDR1 is MNHEY and CDR2 is SMNVEV (reference sequence). CDR3 size: 12 residues. The CDR3 sequence: CASSHDGYEQYF. The CDR3 DNA sequence: TGTGCCAGCAGCCATGACGGCTACGAGCAGTACTTC.

The chain recombines TRBV14 with TRBJ1-1; a possible D gene is TRBD1 (6 bases). The CDR3 has 15 residues. V was trimmed by 0 bases and J by 7 bases, leaving 15 bases between them. Germline-derived CDR1 and CDR2 are SGHDN and FVKESK. The CDR3 nucleotides read TGTGCCAGCAGCCAAGATCGGCCAGGGGCTGATGAAGCTTTCTTT. Translating gives CASSQDRPGADEAFF.

This rearrangement joins TRBV5-1 to TRBJ2-6; D uncertain. V dropped 0 bases and J dropped 4 bases, with 8 bases sitting between them. This CDR3 region has 15 residues. Germline assignment: CDR1 SGHRS and CDR2 YFSETQ. CDR3 in DNA: TGCGCCAGCAGCTTGGTGGCAGCCGGGGCCAACGTCCTGACTTTC. This sequence encodes CASSLVAAGANVLTF.

The V and J genes are TRBV7-2 and TRBJ2-7; TRBD2 matches 12 bases. The CDR3 spans 16 residues. CDR1 is SGHTA and CDR2 is FQGNSA in the germline V gene. V lost 5 bases, J lost 2 bases, and 7 bases stayed unmatched. CDR3 region: CASSPWGLAGTYEQYF. The CDR3 DNA follows: TGTGCCAGCAGCCCCTGGGGACTAGCGGGTACCTACGAGCAGTACTTC. Using reference TRBV7-2 and TRBJ2-7 for the parts outside the CDR3, the full variable domain is GAGVSQSPSNKVTEKGKDVELRCDPISGHTALYWYRQSLGQGLEFLIYFQGNSAPDKSGLPSDRFSAERTGGSVSTLTIQRTQQEDSAVYLCASSPWGLAGTYEQYFGPGTRLTVT.

V and J are TRBV30 and TRBJ1-3; D possibly corresponds to TRBD1 (5 bases). V was cut by 0 bases and J by 5 bases, with 11 bases left in between. Germline V gives CDR1 GTSNPN, CDR2 SVGIG (reference sequence). CDR3 length: 14 amino acids. The CDR3 sequence: CAWSVGPGRNTIYF. DNA for the CDR3: TGTGCCTGGAGTGTAGGACCAGGGCGAAACACCATATATTTT.

The chain combines TRBV20-1 with TRBJ1-5; TRBD1 is a possible D gene (5 bases). Trimming left V 6 bases short and J 3 bases short, with 6 bases between. Germline lookup yields CDR1 DFQATT and CDR2 SNEGSKA (reference sequence). The CDR3 is 11 residues long. The CDR3 protein is CSAGDNQPQHF. In nucleotides, the CDR3 is TGCAGTGCAGGGGACAATCAGCCCCAGCATTTT.

As to this clone: This CDR3 fails to terminate in the conserved phenylalanine or tryptophan, so it likely reflects a read error. The V and J genes are TRBV2 and TRBJ2-7; 8 nucleotides agree with TRBD1. There are 17 residues in the CDR3. Germline CDR1 reads SNHLY; CDR2 reads FYNNEI. V was clipped by 0 bases and J by 0 bases; unmatched bases: 7. The CDR3 bases are TGTGCCAGCAGTGAAGCGCTTCGGACAGGGCCCTCCTACGAGCAGTACCTC. It specifies CASSEALRTGPSYEQYL.

Of note for this clone: The sample carries other DNA sequences with the same CDR3. The chain joins TRBV11-2 to TRBJ1-1, with no clear D. Trimming pared 1 base from V and 3 bases from J, leaving 6 bases between. The CDR3 length is 13 residues. Germline CDR1 reads SGHAT; CDR2 reads FQNNGV. CDR3 sequence reads: CASSLGRYTEAFF. The CDR3 DNA reads as TGTGCCAGCAGCTTAGGGCGGTACACTGAAGCTTTCTTT. Full variable domain (outside the CDR3, taken from reference TRBV11-2 and TRBJ1-1): EAGVAQSPRYKIIEKRQSVAFWCNPISGHATLYWYQQILGQGPKLLIQFQNNGVVDDSQLPKDRFSAERLKGVDSTLKIQPAKLEDSAVYLCASSLGRYTEAFFGQGTRLTVV.

The V call is TRBV7-8, the J call TRBJ2-1; D is ambiguous. Germline V lookup: CDR1 SGHVS, CDR2 FQNEAQ. With 4 bases removed from V and 15 bases from J, the gap between germline ends came to 10 bases. The CDR3 is 10 amino acids. The CDR3 sequence is CASSSVGLFF. In DNA, the CDR3 is TGTGCCAGCAGCTCCGTGGGCCTGTTCTTC.

V usage is TRBV6-6 and J usage is TRBJ2-7, with D perhaps matching TRBD1 or TRBD2 (5 bases each). CDR1 is MNHNY, CDR2 SVGAGI, per germline (reference sequence). This CDR3 is 14 amino acids long. Trimming stripped 6 bases from V and 0 bases from J, with 12 bases between. The CDR3 bases are TGTGCCAGCAGCCCGGGGCCGATCTCCTACGAGCAGTACTTC. Translation: CASSPGPISYEQYF.

Turning to this clone: At one end the junction does not follow the germline gene, possibly because of a read error. The V and J genes are TRBV29-1 and TRBJ1-2; TRBD1 matches at 10 bases. The CDR3 loop spans 14 amino acids. The germline gives CDR1 SQVTM, CDR2 ANQGSEA. The CDR3 reads CSVEDPGQGPNSPF. The CDR3 coding sequence is TGCAGCGTTGAAGATCCGGGACAGGGGCCTAATAGCCCCTTC.

This rearrangement joins TRBV6-5 to TRBJ2-1; TRBD2 agrees at 7 bases. Trimming at V came to 4 bases and at J to 2 bases, leaving 5 bases not matched to a gene. CDR3 length: 15 amino acids. In germline, CDR1 is MNHEY, CDR2 SVGAGI. The CDR3 protein is CASSSSGTTYNEQFF. CDR3 nucleotide sequence: TGTGCCAGCAGTTCGAGCGGGACCACCTACAATGAGCAGTTCTTC.